Included here is one T cell receptor beta chain sequence, with context. The data stem from a study of T cells after yellow fever vaccination. TCRdb used MiXCR to reprocess the 5' RACE reads, holding one entry per CDR3 protein. Here the sample spans about 30,000 distinct CDR3 sequences, over 5% being singletons. CDR1 and CDR2 from the germline V gene are LNHDA and SQIVND (reference sequence). The CDR3 loop spans 16 amino acids. V was clipped by 5 bases and J by 1 base; unmatched bases: 4. The chain employs TRBV19 and TRBJ2-2; 10 bases map to TRBD2. The material was PBMCs, either bulk or a sorted T-cell subset (CD4+, CD8+, memory, or dextramer-sorted; not recorded which), obtained on the day of the yellow fever booster vaccination. This receptor was obtained from a man aged 25-45 years who received the YFV17D yellow fever vaccine. The CDR3 protein is CASSLRTSGNTGELFF. The DNA of the CDR3 is TGTGCCAGTAGTTTACGGACTAGCGGGAACACCGGGGAGCTGTTTTTT.